This is a list of T cell receptor beta chains from one sample in a study of identical twins. TCRdb itself ran the 5' RACE reads through MiXCR, one entry per CDR3 protein. The table has around 340,000 distinct CDR3 sequences, roughly an eighth seen once. This sample was also put to use in a study of yellow fever vaccine responses in identical twins.

The specimen sequenced was CD8+ T cells sorted from blood. The receptor set was obtained from a woman aged 18-29 years in good health. CDR3s include the opening cysteine and the closing phenylalanine or tryptophan. The D gene is left open where the match is weak. Size is omitted from some rows. Given values are once, few, many or a class for expanded clones.

J	D	size	V	CDR3	DNA
TRBJ1-1	TRBD1	few	TRBV6-1	CASSGGQAGTEAFF	TGTGCCAGCAGTGGGGGACAGGCGGGCACTGAAGCTTTCTTT
TRBJ2-5	.	few	TRBV4-1	CASSHFRGDAETQYF	TGCGCCAGCAGCCATTTCAGGGGGGACGCAGAGACCCAGTACTTC
TRBJ2-1	.	.	TRBV6-5	CASSSNQGNEQFF	TGTGCCAGCAGTTCCAACCAGGGGAATGAGCAGTTCTTC
TRBJ1-5	.	.	TRBV27	CASSFLRSDQPQHF	TGTGCCAGCAGTTTTTTGAGGAGCGATCAGCCCCAGCATTTT
TRBJ2-1	.	.	TRBV28	CASSFKGPGDEQFF	TGTGCCAGCAGTTTTAAGGGGCCCGGCGATGAGCAGTTCTTC
TRBJ1-4	.	few	TRBV6-5	CASSYRESEKLFF	TGTGCCAGCAGTTACAGGGAGAGTGAAAAACTGTTTTTT
TRBJ2-1	TRBD2	.	TRBV19	CASSLDGGGGYNEQFF	TGTGCCAGCTCGCTTGATGGCGGCGGGGGCTACAATGAGCAGTTCTTC
TRBJ2-7	TRBD2	once	TRBV27	CASSSGGSGSYEQYF	TGTGCCAGCAGTTCCGGCGGGAGTGGTTCCTACGAGCAGTACTTC
TRBJ1-1	.	few	TRBV7-2	CASSLVDIKNTEAFF	TGTGCCAGCAGCTTAGTAGACATCAAGAACACTGAAGCTTTCTTT
TRBJ2-1	TRBD2	many	TRBV12-3/TRBV12-4	CASSLGLAGDNEQFF	TGTGCCAGCAGCTTAGGACTAGCGGGGGACAATGAGCAGTTCTTC
TRBJ1-5	.	many	TRBV24-1	CATSDGRSNQPQHF	TGTGCCACCAGTGACGGACGGTCCAATCAGCCCCAGCATTTT
TRBJ2-7	TRBD1	few	TRBV28	CASRTGGTSYEQYF	TGTGCCAGCAGGACAGGGGGTACCTCCTACGAGCAGTACTTC
TRBJ2-1	.	few	TRBV24-1	CATSDLIDNEQFF	TGTGCCACCAGTGATCTGATAGATAATGAGCAGTTCTTC
TRBJ2-2	TRBD2	few	TRBV9	CASSERAGGPNTGELFF	TGTGCCAGCAGCGAGAGAGCGGGAGGGCCGAACACCGGGGAGCTGTTTTTT
TRBJ2-5	.	.	TRBV24-1	CATSGIGGETQYF	TGTGCCACCAGTGGTATAGGGGGAGAGACCCAGTACTTC
TRBJ2-1	.	few	TRBV29-1	CSVEGVEGPNEQFF	TGCAGCGTTGAGGGGGTAGAGGGGCCCAATGAGCAGTTCTTC
TRBJ2-1	TRBD2	.	TRBV24-1	CATSDFSAGLAGGLNEQFF	TGTGCCACCAGTGATTTTTCTGCCGGACTAGCGGGAGGGCTCAATGAGCAGTTCTTC
TRBJ2-3	.	.	TRBV6-1	CASAISLTAGTPYTDTQYF	TGTGCCAGCGCTATCAGCCTAACGGCCGGGACCCCTTACACAGATACGCAGTATTTT
TRBJ2-7	TRBD2	.	TRBV2	CASSPWTSLQYF	TGTGCCAGCAGTCCTTGGACTAGCCTTCAGTACTTC
TRBJ2-3	.	many	TRBV28	CASTLGGSSTDTQYF	TGTGCCAGCACCCTCGGCGGGTCTAGCACAGATACGCAGTATTTT
TRBJ1-1	.	few	TRBV7-9	CASSFEVGTEAFF	TGTGCCAGCAGCTTCGAAGTGGGCACTGAAGCTTTCTTT
TRBJ1-3	.	few	TRBV7-8	CASSLNPSSGNTIYF	TGTGCCAGCAGCTTAAACCCTAGCTCTGGAAACACCATATATTTT
TRBJ2-1	.	many	TRBV14	CASSQVRISYNEQFF	TGTGCCAGCAGCCAAGTTCGGATATCCTACAATGAGCAGTTCTTC
TRBJ2-2	.	.	TRBV12-3/TRBV12-4	CASRRKGYWSTGELFF	TGTGCCAGCAGACGTAAGGGGTATTGGAGCACCGGGGAGCTGTTTTTT
TRBJ2-7	.	.	TRBV10-3	CAISDPDIPLEQYF	TGTGCCATCAGTGACCCGGACATCCCCTTGGAGCAGTACTTC
TRBJ2-5	TRBD1	few	TRBV20-1	CSAREGSGRGHETQYF	TGCAGTGCTAGAGAAGGGAGCGGCAGGGGGCATGAGACCCAGTACTTC
TRBJ2-2	.	few	TRBV10-3	CAINGVNTGELFF	TGTGCCATCAACGGAGTGAACACCGGGGAGCTGTTTTTT
TRBJ2-3	.	few	TRBV12-5	CASGNTDTQYF	TGTGCTAGTGGGAATACAGATACGCAGTATTTT
TRBJ2-7	TRBD2	.	TRBV4-1	CASSQVGGPGLDSYEQYF	TGCGCCAGCAGCCAAGTTGGAGGTCCGGGACTAGACTCCTACGAGCAGTACTTC
TRBJ2-3	TRBD1	few	TRBV2	CASRSYGTGWTDTQYF	TGTGCCAGCAGATCATACGGGACAGGGTGGACAGATACGCAGTATTTT
TRBJ2-7	.	.	TRBV9	CASSEGHQSDEQYF	TGTGCCAGCAGCGAGGGACACCAATCCGACGAGCAGTACTTC
TRBJ2-1	.	few	TRBV6-1	CASSELGLEQFF	TGTGCCAGCAGTGAATTGGGGTTGGAGCAGTTCTTC
TRBJ1-1	.	.	TRBV4-1	CASSQALEAFF	TGCGCCAGCAGCCAAGCACTGGAAGCTTTCTTT
TRBJ1-2	.	.	TRBV11-3	CASSLISGYGYTF	TGTGCCAGCAGCTTAATTTCCGGCTATGGCTACACCTTC
TRBJ2-5	TRBD1	many	TRBV29-1	CSAETGGVKETQYF	TGCAGCGCCGAAACAGGGGGTGTAAAAGAGACCCAGTACTTC
TRBJ1-5	TRBD1	many	TRBV5-6	CASSTGQGAHQPQHF	TGTGCCAGCAGCACCGGACAGGGGGCTCATCAGCCCCAGCATTTT
TRBJ2-3	TRBD2	few	TRBV9	CASSPNSGRATDTQYF	TGTGCCAGCAGCCCAAATAGCGGGAGGGCCACAGATACGCAGTATTTT
TRBJ2-7	TRBD1	many	TRBV4-1	CASSHWDPGQLVSEQYF	TGCGCCAGCAGCCACTGGGACCCGGGACAGCTAGTCTCCGAGCAGTACTTC
TRBJ2-7	.	many	TRBV12-3/TRBV12-4	CASSLATATYEQYF	TGTGCCAGCAGTTTAGCGACAGCTACCTACGAGCAGTACTTC
TRBJ2-3	TRBD2	.	TRBV20-1	CSAREALAGDTDTQYF	TGCAGTGCTAGAGAGGCCCTTGCGGGGGACACAGATACGCAGTATTTT
TRBJ1-4	TRBD1	many	TRBV4-1	CASSPGQAPNEKLFF	TGCGCCAGCAGCCCGGGACAGGCCCCAAATGAAAAACTGTTTTTT
TRBJ2-2	.	.	TRBV28	CASSFPSHSEQGNTGELFF	TGTGCCAGCAGTTTTCCTAGCCACTCGGAACAGGGGAACACCGGGGAGCTGTTTTTT
TRBJ2-3	.	few	TRBV29-1	CSVEGETSSGTDTQYF	TGCAGCGTTGAAGGGGAAACATCTAGTGGCACAGATACGCAGTATTTT
TRBJ2-7	TRBD1	many	TRBV15	CATSALDRGVDEQYF	TGTGCCACCAGCGCCCTGGACAGGGGGGTGGACGAGCAGTACTTC
TRBJ1-2	.	.	TRBV11-2	CASSQDPGDYGYTF	TGTGCCAGCAGCCAGGACCCGGGGGATTATGGCTACACCTTC
TRBJ2-3	TRBD2	few	TRBV20-1	CSVIITGGPRESLWTDTQYF	TGCAGTGTTATTATTACGGGGGGGCCCCGTGAGTCCCTTTGGACAGATACGCAGTATTTT